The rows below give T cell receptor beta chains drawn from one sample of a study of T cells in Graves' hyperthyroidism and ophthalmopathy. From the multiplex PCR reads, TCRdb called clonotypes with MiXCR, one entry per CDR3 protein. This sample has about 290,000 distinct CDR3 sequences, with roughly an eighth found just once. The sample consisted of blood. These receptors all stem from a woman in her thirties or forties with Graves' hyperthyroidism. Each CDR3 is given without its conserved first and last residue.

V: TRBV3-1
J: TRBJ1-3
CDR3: ASSPSMGRGNTIY

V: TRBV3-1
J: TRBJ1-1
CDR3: ASSRPQGKAF

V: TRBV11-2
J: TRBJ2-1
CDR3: ASSAGLAGGNEQF

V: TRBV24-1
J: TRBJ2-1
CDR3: ATSDQDRGRYNEQF

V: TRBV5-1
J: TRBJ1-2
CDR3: ASSLDKSDGYT

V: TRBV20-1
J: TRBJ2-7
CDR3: SASPGQRREQY

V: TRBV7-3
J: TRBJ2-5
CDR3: ASSQTSGETQY

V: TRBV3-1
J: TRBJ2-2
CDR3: ASSQVQAYTGELF

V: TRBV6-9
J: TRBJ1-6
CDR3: ASSFQDREDSPLH

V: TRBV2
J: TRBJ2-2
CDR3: ASTQGGVTGELF

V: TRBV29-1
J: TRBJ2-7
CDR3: SAGDLGERTYEQY

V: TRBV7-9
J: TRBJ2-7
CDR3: ASSLAGPLTEQY

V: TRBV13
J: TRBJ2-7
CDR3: ASSHPDSGSHEQY

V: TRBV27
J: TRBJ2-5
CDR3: ASRGGRETQY

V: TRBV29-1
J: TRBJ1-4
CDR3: SVDEGKLF

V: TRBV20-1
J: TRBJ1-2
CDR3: SASSGTGYGYT

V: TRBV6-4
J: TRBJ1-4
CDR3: ASSDQWDRGREKLF

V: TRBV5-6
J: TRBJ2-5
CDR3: ASSLISQETQY

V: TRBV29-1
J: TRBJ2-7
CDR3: SVAPEGLVPYEQY

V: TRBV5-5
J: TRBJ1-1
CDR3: ASSTDRGGTEAF

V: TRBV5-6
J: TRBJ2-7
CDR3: ASSLWTFYEQY

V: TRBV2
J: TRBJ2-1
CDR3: ASSESGWGGEQF

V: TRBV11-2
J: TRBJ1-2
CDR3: ASSPSGTYGYT

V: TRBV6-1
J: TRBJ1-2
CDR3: ASRDPGTGDGYT

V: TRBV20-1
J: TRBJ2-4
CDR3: SARASTIAKNIQY

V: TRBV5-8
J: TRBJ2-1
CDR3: ASSPRLTSGYNEQF

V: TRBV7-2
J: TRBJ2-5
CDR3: ASSLSTGANQETQY

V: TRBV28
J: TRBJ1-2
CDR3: ASSSRQGGGYT

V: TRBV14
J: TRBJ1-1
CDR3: ASSQDRDGTEAF

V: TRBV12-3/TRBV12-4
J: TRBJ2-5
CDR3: ASRSTGVETQY

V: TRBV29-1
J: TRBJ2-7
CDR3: SVETLAGAYEQY

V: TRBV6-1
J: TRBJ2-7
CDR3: ASSPGSGSSYEQY

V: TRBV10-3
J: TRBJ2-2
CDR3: AILEIRRGTGELF

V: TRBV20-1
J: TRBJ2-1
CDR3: SARPGSRSYNEQF

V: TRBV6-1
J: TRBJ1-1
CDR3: ASSHRGDTEAF